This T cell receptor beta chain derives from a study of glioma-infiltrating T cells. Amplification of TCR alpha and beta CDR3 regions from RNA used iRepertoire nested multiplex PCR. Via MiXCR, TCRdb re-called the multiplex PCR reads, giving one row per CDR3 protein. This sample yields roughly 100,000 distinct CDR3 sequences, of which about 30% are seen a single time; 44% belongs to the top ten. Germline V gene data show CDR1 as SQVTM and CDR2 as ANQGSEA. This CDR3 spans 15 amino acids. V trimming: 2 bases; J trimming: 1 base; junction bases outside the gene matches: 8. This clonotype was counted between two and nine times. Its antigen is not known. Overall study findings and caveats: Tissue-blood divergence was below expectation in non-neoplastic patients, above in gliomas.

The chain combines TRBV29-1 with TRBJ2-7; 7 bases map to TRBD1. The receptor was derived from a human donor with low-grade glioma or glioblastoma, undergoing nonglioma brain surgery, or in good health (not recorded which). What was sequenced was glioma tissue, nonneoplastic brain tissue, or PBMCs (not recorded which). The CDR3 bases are TGCAGCGTTGAAAAGACAGGGTCCCGTTCCTACGAGCAGTACTTC. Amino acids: CSVEKTGSRSYEQYF.